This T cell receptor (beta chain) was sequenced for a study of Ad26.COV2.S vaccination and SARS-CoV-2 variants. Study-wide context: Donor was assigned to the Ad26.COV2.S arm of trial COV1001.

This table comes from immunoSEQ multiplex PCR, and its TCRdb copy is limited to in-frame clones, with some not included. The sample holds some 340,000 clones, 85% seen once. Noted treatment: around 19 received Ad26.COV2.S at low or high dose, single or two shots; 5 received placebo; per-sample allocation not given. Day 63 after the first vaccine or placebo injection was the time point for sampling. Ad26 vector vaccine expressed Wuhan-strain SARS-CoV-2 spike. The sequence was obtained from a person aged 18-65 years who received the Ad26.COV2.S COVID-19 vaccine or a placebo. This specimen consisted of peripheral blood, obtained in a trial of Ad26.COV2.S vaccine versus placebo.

The CDR3: CASSSSTGTWRAQETQYF. DNA for the CDR3: TGTGCCAGCAGCTCTTCTACAGGGACGTGGCGGGCCCAAGAGACCCAGTACTTC. The J gene is TRBJ2-5, the V gene TRBV11-2, with D maybe TRBD1 (6 bases). There are 18 residues in the CDR3. Trimming took off 4 bases at V and 1 base at J, with 22 bases between the two ends. Germline values: CDR1 SGHAT, CDR2 FQNNGV.